The 2 T cell receptor beta chains given below trace back to one sample, sequenced in a study of shared clonotypes between healthy human individuals. Repertoires were generated with immunoSEQ multiplex PCR, while TCRdb's copy carries only in-frame clones and drops some. In the table there are 2,500,000 or so clones, more than 85% of which are singletons. The sample was naive CD4+ T cells from PBMCs. Subset indicated: CD45RA+ positively selected. The source of these receptors is a young man in good health. Some clones in this sample may be carry-over from other donors' samples.

This chain joins TRBV6-1 and TRBJ1-5, with unresolved D. The CDR3 contains 13 residues. Between the trimmed V and J ends, which lost 6 bases and 0 bases, there was a span of 6 bases. From germline, CDR1 is MNHNS and CDR2 SASEGT. CDR3 sequence reads: CASRAYSNQPQHF. As DNA, the CDR3 is TGTGCCAGCAGGGCCTATAGCAATCAGCCCCAGCATTTT.

The chain combines TRBV11-2 with TRBJ1-1; D not resolved. The V gene's germline CDR1 is SGHAT and CDR2 FQNNGV. This CDR3 contains 13 residues. Trimming shortened V by 6 bases and J by 8 bases, and 16 bases separated the two germline ends. CDR3 sequence (DNA): TGTGCCAGCAGGGCAACCCTCAGGAACGAAGCTTTCTTT. Encoded protein: CASRATLRNEAFF. Drawing the rest from reference TRBV11-2 and TRBJ1-1, the complete variable domain is EAGVAQSPRYKIIEKRQSVAFWCNPISGHATLYWYQQILGQGPKLLIQFQNNGVVDDSQLPKDRFSAERLKGVDSTLKIQPAKLEDSAVYLCASRATLRNEAFFGQGTRLTVV.